These 3 T cell receptor beta chains originate from one sample sequenced in a study of T cell changes during pregnancy in multiple sclerosis. Method: immunoSEQ multiplex PCR; TCRdb's copy keeps in-frame clones and lacks some. The sample contains more than 55,000 clones, 91% of which appear only once. The sample was peripheral blood, taken in the third trimester of pregnancy. Receptors were obtained from a female donor in good health, enrolled as a control in a pregnancy study.

The chain is built from TRBV5-1 and TRBJ1-1, with 7 bases lining up with TRBD1. Per the germline V gene, CDR1 is SGHRS and CDR2 is YFSETQ. The CDR3 contains 16 residues. J gave up 1 base and V 0 bases, and 6 bases lay outside the gene matches. The CDR3 DNA reads as TGCGCCAGCAGCTTGGATACAGGGGCCCCGAACACTGAAGCTTTCTTT. This codes for CASSLDTGAPNTEAFF.

The rearrangement uses TRBV6-1 and TRBJ2-5; possible D gene TRBD2, 5 bases. V was shortened by 2 bases and J by 3 bases, with 7 bases between the two germline ends. This CDR3 comprises 13 residues. The V gene's germline CDR1 is MNHNS and CDR2 SASEGT. CDR3 sequence: CASSETAEETQYF. The CDR3 nucleotides are TGTGCCAGCAGTGAAACAGCGGAAGAGACCCAGTACTTC.

The gene calls are TRBV6-5 and TRBJ2-7, with TRBD1 identical over 7 bases. Germline CDR1 is MNHEY and CDR2 is SVGAGI. The V segment lost 8 bases and the J segment 8 bases; nucleotides outside the gene matches: 12. The CDR3 is 13 amino acids. Here the CDR3 reads CASGRQGELKQYF. The DNA of the CDR3 is TGTGCCAGCGGAAGACAGGGAGAATTGAAGCAGTACTTC.